These 6 T cell receptor beta chains originate from one sample sequenced in a study of naive and memory T cell subsets. Amplification of ligated cDNA took four PCR rounds with SP2 and nested alpha and beta constant primers. MiXCR, applied by TCRdb to the 5' RACE reads, yields one record per CDR3 protein. In the table there are more than 60,000 distinct CDR3 sequences, under 10% of which are singletons. The library had UMIs added by 3' ligation of an oligonucleotide to TCR cDNA. These receptors were obtained from a female donor in good health.

This chain connects TRBV12-3 or TRBV12-4 to TRBJ1-6; D may be TRBD1 (5 bases). Trimming took 6 bases from V and 6 from J, leaving 15 bases between them. This CDR3 is built from 15 residues. The CDR3 reads CASSIRDATNSPLHF. The CDR3 bases are TGTGCCAGCAGCATCCGGGACGCAACTAATTCACCCCTCCACTTT.

The sample holds many counts of this clonotype. The chain combines TRBV28 with TRBJ1-2; D gene ambiguous. This CDR3 region has 14 residues. V shed 5 bases and J shed 8 bases, with 18 bases lying between them. Looked up from germline, CDR1 is MDHEN and CDR2 is SYDVKM. CDR3 sequence reads: CASSLMRAGLGYTF. The CDR3, as DNA: TGTGCCAGCAGTCTCATGAGGGCCGGCCTCGGCTACACCTTC.

This clonotype occurred many times. The CDR3 loop is CASSEGPLRSQPQHF. CDR3 DNA sequence: TGCGCCAGCAGTGAGGGACCCTTGAGAAGTCAGCCCCAGCATTTT. The chain is built from TRBV10-2 and TRBJ1-5; D unclear. V lost 2 bases to trimming and J lost 6 bases, with 14 bases between them. The CDR3 is 15 amino acids. From germline, CDR1 is WSHSY and CDR2 SAAADI.

This clonotype was detected a few times. V usage is TRBV19 and J usage is TRBJ1-3; the D gene is possibly TRBD1 (5 bases). The CDR3 is 15 amino acids. Trimming stripped 6 bases from V and 2 bases from J, with 14 bases between. CDR1 and CDR2 from the germline V gene are LNHDA and SQIVND (reference sequence). The CDR3 DNA sequence: TGTGCCAGTAGCATATCGAGGGGTGCTGGAAACACCATATATTTT. This translates into CASSISRGAGNTIYF.

This clonotype was seen repeatedly, ten times or more. The V call is TRBV14, the J call TRBJ1-3, with no clear D. The CDR3 consists of 15 residues. The V end lost 4 bases, the J end lost 3 bases, and 13 bases lay between the germline ends. The germline gives CDR1 SGHDN, CDR2 FVKESK. CDR3 sequence reads: CASSPGGRGGNTIYF. CDR3 coding DNA: TGTGCCAGCAGCCCCGGCGGGCGGGGTGGAAACACCATATATTTT.

This clonotype was recorded a few times. The J gene is TRBJ2-7, the V gene TRBV5-1, with TRBD1 identical over 9 bases. CDR1 and CDR2 (germline): SGHRS, YFSETQ. CDR3 length equals 15 residues. The ends lost 4 bases at V and 0 bases at J; junction bases unmatched: 5. CDR3 in DNA: TGCGCCAGCAGCCCGACAGGGGGGACCTCCTACGAGCAGTACTTC. Amino acid sequence: CASSPTGGTSYEQYF.